This T cell receptor beta chain was identified in a study of T cell responses to AZD1222 COVID-19 vaccine. Study-level information: Second-dose schedules of about 4 or about 12 weeks were combined. The study, taken as a whole, reports: Vaccine-related CD4 TCRs covered spike, predominating at 160-218 and 743-854. In a largely white British group with more females than males, clonal diversity was possibly underestimated. Close to half of spike-specific TCRs reportedly recognize unmutated variant regions.

V dropped 1 base and J dropped 6 bases, with 15 bases sitting between them. The CDR3 consists of 15 residues. Germline V gene data show CDR1 as SGHDN and CDR2 as FVKESK. The repertoire was sequenced with immunoSEQ multiplex PCR; TCRdb's copy has only in-frame clones and lacks some. Of some 130,000 clones listed, 80% to 90% are singletons. A word on this clone: As yet, its antigen is unknown.

V usage is TRBV14 and J usage is TRBJ1-1; D is uncertain. Sample: peripheral blood, taken on day 0 of AZD1222 vaccination. This sequence originates from an adult in good health. This CDR3 is CASSQGFIGRPEAFF. The CDR3, as DNA: TGTGCCAGCAGCCAAGGATTTATTGGGCGTCCTGAAGCTTTCTTT.